This T cell receptor beta chain is from a study of blood T cell repertoires in COVID-19. Across the whole study: Samples taken during acute and convalescent COVID-19 were collected in the United States, Italy and Spain. T cells, B-cell-depleted T cells, or PBMCs supplied cDNA or gDNA.

Per the original methods: Nucleated cell number was recorded as an estimate derived from reference gene primer amplification. Sequencing was performed with immunoSEQ multiplex PCR; in TCRdb, only in-frame clones are kept and a portion is missing. V, J and clone size were drawn from that table, and D and trimming were deduced from the DNA. The sample shows 150,000 or so clones, just under 85% of them seen only once. Sequenced material: peripheral blood. The clonotype originates from a woman over 75 with acute or convalescent COVID-19.

CDR3 DNA sequence: TGCGCCAGCAGCTATAGCGGGGGTTGGGAGGATACGCAGTATTTT. It yields the protein CASSYSGGWEDTQYF. V is TRBV5-1 and J is TRBJ2-3; TRBD2 matches 9 bases. The germline CDR1 and CDR2 sequences are SGHRS and YFSETQ. The V and J ends lost 3 bases and 6 bases, in that order; junction bases with no gene match: 8. CDR3 length: 15 residues.